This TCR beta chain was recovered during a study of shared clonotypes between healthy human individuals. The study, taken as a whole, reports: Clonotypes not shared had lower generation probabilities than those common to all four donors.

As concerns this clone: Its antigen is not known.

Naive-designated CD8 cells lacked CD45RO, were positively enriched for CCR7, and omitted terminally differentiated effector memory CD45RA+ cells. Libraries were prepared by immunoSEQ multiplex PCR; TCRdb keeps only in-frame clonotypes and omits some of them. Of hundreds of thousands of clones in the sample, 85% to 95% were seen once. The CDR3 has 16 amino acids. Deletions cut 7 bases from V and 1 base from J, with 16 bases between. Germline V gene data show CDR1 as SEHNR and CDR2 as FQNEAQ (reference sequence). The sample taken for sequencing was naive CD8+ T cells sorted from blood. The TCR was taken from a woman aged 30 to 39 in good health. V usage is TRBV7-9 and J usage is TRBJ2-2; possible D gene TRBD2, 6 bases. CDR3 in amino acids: CASNPPGRENTGELFF. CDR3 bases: TGTGCCAGCAACCCCCCGGGGCGGGAGAACACCGGGGAGCTGTTTTTT.